The 21 T cell receptor beta chains in this list originate from one sample, sequenced in a study of identifying expanded T cells in peripheral blood. Here immunoSEQ multiplex PCR was the method, and the copy in TCRdb shows in-frame clones only, minus some. The table shows 65,000 to 95,000 clones, with 70% to 90% occurring only once. Specimen: blood. The receptors originated from a person aged 18-70 years in good health.

The chain has TRBV11-2 and TRBJ1-2; D unclear. This CDR3 region has 16 residues. Germline assignment: CDR1 SGHAT and CDR2 FQNNGV. V was shortened by 1 base and J by 3 bases, with 15 bases between the two germline ends. Here the CDR3 reads CASSLAPRFRYYGYTF. The CDR3 coding sequence is TGTGCCAGCAGCTTAGCACCGCGATTCCGTTACTATGGCTACACCTTC. Complete variable domain (other parts from reference TRBV11-2 and TRBJ1-2): EAGVAQSPRYKIIEKRQSVAFWCNPISGHATLYWYQQILGQGPKLLIQFQNNGVVDDSQLPKDRFSAERLKGVDSTLKIQPAKLEDSAVYLCASSLAPRFRYYGYTFGSGTRLTVV.

Of note for this clone: Other DNA sequences in the sample encode the same CDR3. This chain connects TRBV19 to TRBJ1-3; 7 bases fit TRBD1. V shed 3 bases, J shed 0 bases, and the junction held 2 bases outside the gene matches. This CDR3 contains 15 residues. Germline V lookup: CDR1 LNHDA, CDR2 SQIVND (reference sequence). CDR3 amino acids: CASSIGTASGNTIYF. DNA for the CDR3: TGTGCCAGTAGTATCGGGACAGCCTCTGGAAACACCATATATTTT. The whole variable domain, filled in from reference TRBV19 and TRBJ1-3, reads DGGITQSPKYLFRKEGQNVTLSCEQNLNHDAMYWYRQDPGQGLRLIYYSQIVNDFQKGDIAEGYSVSREKKESFPLTVTSAQKNPTAFYLCASSIGTASGNTIYFGEGSWLTVV.

V usage is TRBV21-1 and J usage is TRBJ2-1; the table assigns TRBD2, which was not confirmed against the DNA. TRBV21-1 represents a pseudogene. The CDR3 has 15 residues. This chain's CDR3 is CASNPGGEPENEQFF. The CDR3 DNA sequence: TGTGCCAGCAATCCCGGGGGAGAACCGGAAAATGAGCAGTTCTTC.

The V call is TRBV11-2, the J call TRBJ2-2; the match to TRBD2 covers 10 bases. The CDR3 has 14 amino acids. Germline CDR1 and CDR2: SGHAT and FQNNGV. Trimming cost V 6 bases and J 6 bases; bases outside gene matches: 4. CDR3 sequence reads: CASRPGTSAGELFF. The DNA for the CDR3 is TGTGCCAGCAGACCCGGGACTAGCGCCGGGGAGCTGTTTTTT.

The chain uses TRBV18 and TRBJ1-6; D gene ambiguous. The V and J ends lost 1 base and 7 bases respectively, with 11 bases between them. CDR1 and CDR2 from the germline V gene are KGHSH and LQKENI. The length of the CDR3 is 15 residues. The CDR3 DNA reads TGTGCCAGCTCACCACTCGAACAGAGAAATTCACCCCTCCACTTT. Translation gives CASSPLEQRNSPLHF.

The CDR3: CASSFSGRPDQPQHF. The DNA of the CDR3 is TGTGCCAGCAGCTTTAGTGGCAGGCCCGATCAGCCCCAGCATTTT. The chain joins TRBV7-9 to TRBJ1-5; the D is unclear. The CDR3 totals 15 residues. Trimming stripped 3 bases from V and 5 bases from J, with 14 bases between. In germline, CDR1 is SEHNR, CDR2 FQNEAQ (reference sequence).

This clone came up a few times. The chain carries TRBV4-2 and TRBJ2-1; D unresolved. CDR1 is LGHNA, CDR2 YNFKEQ, per germline. The CDR3 runs to 14 residues. The V gene lost 1 base and the J gene lost 4 bases, with 8 bases spanning the gap. CDR3 nucleotides: TGTGCCAGCAGCCAAGCGGGCGGATACAATGAGCAGTTCTTC. Translation gives CASSQAGGYNEQFF.

The chain carries TRBV25-1 and TRBJ2-3; the D is unclear. The CDR3 covers 14 residues. V lost 0 bases and J 5 bases, leaving 9 bases between the germline ends. CDR1 is MGHDK and CDR2 is SYGVNS in the germline V gene. CDR3 DNA sequence: TGTGCCAGCAGTGAATATATGGCTGGAGATACGCAGTATTTT. Its protein product is CASSEYMAGDTQYF.

V usage is TRBV2 and J usage is TRBJ2-5, with 13 bases fitting TRBD2. With 3 bases clipped from V and 4 bases from J, the junction kept 5 bases outside the gene matches. The CDR3 has 16 residues. Germline lookup yields CDR1 SNHLY and CDR2 FYNNEI. CDR3 DNA sequence: TGTGCCAGCAGTGAGTTAGGACTAGCGGGGGCAGAGACCCAGTACTTC. Translated, it gives CASSELGLAGAETQYF. The complete variable domain, with remaining parts taken from reference TRBV2 and TRBJ2-5, reads EPEVTQTPSHQVTQMGQEVILRCVPISNHLYFYWYRQILGQKVEFLVSFYNNEISEKSEIFDDQFSVERPDGSNFTLKIRSTKLEDSAMYFCASSELGLAGAETQYFGPGTRLLVL.

The chain links TRBV6-1 to TRBJ1-2; no clear D gene. Germline V gene sequence: CDR1 MNHNS, CDR2 SASEGT. The V and J ends lost 7 bases and 6 bases respectively, with 12 bases between them. The CDR3 is 12 residues long. The CDR3 sequence: CASTRTSDGYTF. The DNA for the CDR3 is TGTGCCAGCACCCGAACCTCGGATGGCTACACCTTC.

The V and J genes are TRBV5-1 and TRBJ1-5; no reliable D call. V lost 0 bases, J lost 4 bases, and 11 bases lay in between. This CDR3 is 15 amino acids long. Germline CDR1 is SGHRS and CDR2 is YFSETQ. The CDR3 region is CASSLGSVPNQPQHF. CDR3 bases: TGCGCCAGCAGCTTGGGTAGCGTTCCTAATCAGCCCCAGCATTTT.

For this clone: The germline gene is not matched at one end of the junction; a read error may be the cause. The chain is built from TRBV7-8 and TRBJ2-1; 10 positions agree with TRBD1. The CDR3 has 15 residues. CDR1 is SGHVS and CDR2 is FQNEAQ in the germline V gene. The CDR3, as DNA: TGTGCCAGCAGATTAGACAGGGGGCTCTACAATGAGCAGTTCTTC. Translating gives CASRLDRGLYNEQFF.

Comments on this clone: This specimen includes other DNA sequences encoding the same CDR3. The rearrangement uses TRBV6-1 and TRBJ1-2; no clear D. V was trimmed by 0 bases and J by 6 bases, leaving 5 bases between them. The CDR3 loop spans 12 amino acids. Germline CDR1 and CDR2: MNHNS and SASEGT. The CDR3 bases are TGTGCCAGCAGTGAAGCGCGTGATGGCTACACCTTC. Encoded protein: CASSEARDGYTF.

In DNA form, the CDR3 reads TGTGCCAGCTCACAGGGGAGGGGCACTGAAGCTTTCTTT. Amino acid sequence: CASSQGRGTEAFF. The rearrangement links TRBV18 to TRBJ1-1; D perhaps matches TRBD1 (5 bases). This CDR3 has 13 residues. Trimming shortened V by 4 bases and J by 4 bases, and 10 bases separated the two germline ends. In germline, CDR1 is KGHSH, CDR2 LQKENI.

This chain joins TRBV28 and TRBJ1-2; the match to TRBD1 covers 7 bases. V lost 4 bases, J lost 7 bases, and 12 bases stayed unmatched. Germline values: CDR1 MDHEN, CDR2 SYDVKM. CDR3 size: 15 residues. The CDR3: CASSSPQGSRSGYTF. CDR3 DNA: TGTGCCAGCAGTTCCCCACAGGGGAGTAGGAGTGGCTACACCTTC.

The V and J genes are TRBV5-1 and TRBJ1-2; 8 positions match TRBD1. The CDR3 totals 14 residues. Germline V gives CDR1 SGHRS, CDR2 YFSETQ. After removal of 4 bases from V and 8 bases from J, the junction contained 10 bases not matched to a gene. This chain's CDR3 is CASSLGQGVSGYTF. In DNA form, the CDR3 reads TGCGCCAGCAGCCTCGGACAGGGAGTGAGCGGCTACACCTTC.

This clone was detected only once. This sequence joins TRBV20-1 and TRBJ1-1, with D possibly matching TRBD1 (5 bases). Germline V lookup: CDR1 DFQATT, CDR2 SNEGSKA (reference sequence). The CDR3 contains 11 residues. The CDR3: CGSRAGTEAFF. Written as DNA, the CDR3 is TGCGGTAGCAGGGCCGGCACTGAAGCTTTCTTT.

The V call is TRBV7-8, the J call TRBJ2-5; tentative D call: TRBD1 (5 bases). Per germline, CDR1 SGHVS and CDR2 FQNEAQ. This CDR3 is 14 amino acids long. Deletions cut 6 bases from V and 5 bases from J, with 16 bases between. The CDR3 DNA follows: TGTGCCAGCAGTAAAAAGGGGTTTGCGGAGACCCAGTACTTC. This encodes CASSKKGFAETQYF.

The chain links TRBV5-1 to TRBJ2-3; TRBD2 aligns across 16 bases. The junction had 5 bases not matched to a gene; V was cut back by 3 bases and J by 4 bases. CDR3 size: 17 residues. CDR1 SGHRS and CDR2 YFSETQ come from the germline V gene. The CDR3 DNA follows: TGCGCCAGCAGCTCGGGACTAGCGGGAGGGTCGGCAGATACGCAGTATTTT. Translating it yields CASSSGLAGGSADTQYF.

This clone was recorded once. The chain carries TRBV30 and TRBJ1-5, with TRBD1 matching 7 bases. Germline lookup yields CDR1 GTSNPN and CDR2 SVGIG (reference sequence). V lost 0 bases, J lost 3 bases, and 5 bases stayed unmatched. The CDR3 has 15 amino acids. The CDR3 protein is CAWSVKTGNNQPQHF. The CDR3 DNA reads as TGTGCCTGGAGTGTTAAGACAGGGAACAATCAGCCCCAGCATTTT.

The V call is TRBV7-8, the J call TRBJ2-3; 8 positions agree with TRBD2. The junction had 4 bases not matched to a gene; V was cut back by 3 bases and J by 5 bases. The germline CDR1 and CDR2 sequences are SGHVS and FQNEAQ. CDR3 length: 14 residues. The DNA for the CDR3 is TGTGCCAGCAGCTTCGGGGGGGGACGAGATACGCAGTATTTT. Amino acid sequence: CASSFGGGRDTQYF.